Listed below are T cell receptor beta chains from one sample, sequenced in a study of T-cell reconstitution after alpha-beta-depleted transplantation in children. TCRdb re-derived calls from the PCR reads in MiXCR, one entry per CDR3 protein. The sample has a few hundred thousand distinct CDR3 sequences, 27% seen once. The material sequenced was PBMCs, taken before TCRalphabeta/CD19-depleted stem cell transplant. These receptors came from a boy younger than two with Wiskott-Aldrich syndrome, due to receive a stem cell transplant. Both conserved end residues are part of each CDR3. A D gene is named only where the DNA matches it firmly. Clone size is given for some rows only: seen once, a few or many times, or a class if the clone is expanded.

-	TRBD1	TRBV4-1	TRBJ2-1	TGCGCCAGCAGCCAACCTCCCGGGACAGCGCGTTTGGAGCAGTTCTTC	CASSQPPGTARLEQFF
few	TRBD2	TRBV29-1	TRBJ2-3	TGCAGCGTTGACCGGCGCGGGAGGCTGAGGGTCGGCACAGATACGCAGTATTTT	CSVDRRGRLRVGTDTQYF
-	-	TRBV19	TRBJ2-7	TGTGCCAGCGGACCGCCCTACGAGCAGTACTTC	CASGPPYEQYF
-	TRBD1	TRBV19	TRBJ1-5	TGTGCCAGTAGTGGACCGGGACAGGGAACGATTCCGAGCAATCAGCCCCAGCATTTT	CASSGPGQGTIPSNQPQHF
-	-	TRBV5-1	TRBJ2-1	TGCGCCAGCAGCTTGAGCCAGGACAATGAGCAGTTCTTC	CASSLSQDNEQFF
-	-	TRBV4-1	TRBJ2-1	TGCGCCAGCAGCCAAGTTACGGGAACGGCGGATGAGCAGTTCTTC	CASSQVTGTADEQFF
-	TRBD2	TRBV5-1	TRBJ2-5	TGCGCCAGCAGCCGGAAACTAGCGGAGCAAGAGACCCAGTACTTC	CASSRKLAEQETQYF
few	-	TRBV12-3/TRBV12-4	TRBJ2-3	TGTGCCAGCAGGCTACTAGATACAGATACGCAGTATTTT	CASRLLDTDTQYF
few	-	TRBV5-1	TRBJ1-2	TGCGCCAGCAGGATTCGACCTCCAGAGGCAACTGGCTACACCTTC	CASRIRPPEATGYTF
-	-	TRBV29-1	TRBJ2-7	TGCAGCGTTGGGGAGTCCTACGAGCAGTACTTC	CSVGESYEQYF
-	TRBD2	TRBV20-1	TRBJ2-5	TGCAGTGCCGCTCCTAGCGGGAGGGGAGAGACCCAGTACTTC	CSAAPSGRGETQYF
few	-	TRBV12-3/TRBV12-4	TRBJ1-4	TGTGCCAGCAGTCGTAGAGCCAAAAATGAAAAACTGTTTTTT	CASSRRAKNEKLFF
few	-	TRBV11-2	TRBJ2-4	TGTGCCAGCAGCTTATGGGGGCTAGCCAAAAACATTCAGTACTTC	CASSLWGLAKNIQYF
few	TRBD2	TRBV20-1	TRBJ2-1	TGCAGTGCTAGAGATTGGCTAGCGGGAGAGGATGAGCAGTTCTTC	CSARDWLAGEDEQFF
-	-	TRBV5-1	TRBJ2-2	TGCGCCAGCAGCTTGCTGTCAGGGAACGGGGAGCTGTTTTTT	CASSLLSGNGELFF
few	TRBD2	TRBV18	TRBJ2-1	TGTGCCAGCTCACTAAGGGTAGCGGGGAGCTCCTACAATGAGCAGTTCTTC	CASSLRVAGSSYNEQFF
many	-	TRBV5-1	TRBJ2-3	TGCGCCAGCAGCCCGGACAGCACAGATACGCAGTATTTT	CASSPDSTDTQYF
-	-	TRBV7-9	TRBJ2-1	TGTGCCAGCAGCTTAGCGCCGGGGCAGGGGGGGAACAATGAGCAGTTCTTC	CASSLAPGQGGNNEQFF
-	TRBD2	TRBV20-1	TRBJ2-3	TGCAGTGCTAGAAGCCTAGCGGGGGCCTTCACAGATACGCAGTATTTT	CSARSLAGAFTDTQYF
-	-	TRBV20-1	TRBJ2-2	TGCAGTGCTAGGGGGTCCCCAAAGAACACCGGGGAGCTGTTTTTT	CSARGSPKNTGELFF
many	-	TRBV5-1	TRBJ2-3	TGCGCCAGCAGCTCTAGCACAGATACGCAGTATTTT	CASSSSTDTQYF
few	-	TRBV19	TRBJ1-2	TGTGCCAGTAAAATTACAGGCGATGGCTACACCTTC	CASKITGDGYTF
few	-	TRBV28	TRBJ2-1	TGTGCCAGCACTGTCGCTAGCCTATACAATGAGCAGTTCTTC	CASTVASLYNEQFF
few	-	TRBV2	TRBJ2-3	TGTGCCAGCAGTGAACCTAGCCCAGATACGCAGTATTTT	CASSEPSPDTQYF
-	-	TRBV19	TRBJ1-4	TGTGCCAGTAGTGAACGGGGTGAAAAACTGTTTTTT	CASSERGEKLFF
-	-	TRBV20-1	TRBJ1-6	TGCAGTGGTAGGGAGAGTAATTCACCCCTCCACTTT	CSGRESNSPLHF
-	TRBD2	TRBV2	TRBJ2-1	TGTGCCAGCAGCGAGCGGGAGGGCCGCAATGAGCAGTTCTTT	CASSEREGRNEQFF
-	TRBD1	TRBV5-1	TRBJ2-6	TGCGCCAGCAGCTTTACAGGGGGCTCTGGGGCCAACGTCCTGACTTTC	CASSFTGGSGANVLTF
many	-	TRBV6-5	TRBJ1-4	TGTGCCAGCAGCTGGACAGCTGCAACTAATGAAAAACTGTTTTTT	CASSWTAATNEKLFF
-	-	TRBV29-1	TRBJ1-1	TGCAGCGTTGAACCACCGGGGCCTGACACTGAAGCTTTCTTT	CSVEPPGPDTEAFF
-	TRBD2	TRBV5-5	TRBJ2-7	TGTGCCAGCAGCGTAGGGACTAGCGGGCCCTACGAGCAGTACTTC	CASSVGTSGPYEQYF
-	TRBD2	TRBV12-3/TRBV12-4	TRBJ2-1	TGTGCCTCGGGAGGACTAGCGGTCAATGAGCAGTTCTTC	CASGGLAVNEQFF
-	TRBD2	TRBV5-1	TRBJ2-4	TGCGCCAGCAGCTTCGGGCTAGCGGGAGCCAAAAACATTCAGTACTTC	CASSFGLAGAKNIQYF
-	TRBD1	TRBV12-3/TRBV12-4	TRBJ1-1	TGTGCCAGCAGTCGGGACAGAAGTGAAGCTTTCTTT	CASSRDRSEAFF
-	TRBD2	TRBV20-1	TRBJ2-1	TGCAGTGCTACCCCGGGACTAGCGGGAACCGATGAGCAGTTCTTC	CSATPGLAGTDEQFF
few	-	TRBV6-6	TRBJ1-5	TGTGCCAGCAGCCGGGGGGGTTTTCAGCCCCAGCATTTT	CASSRGGFQPQHF
-	-	TRBV7-8	TRBJ2-1	TGTGCCAGCAGGGAACTAGGGAATGAGCAGTTCTTC	CASRELGNEQFF
few	TRBD1	TRBV20-1	TRBJ1-1	TGCAGTGCTCATAGCCGGACAGGGGGGACTGAAGCTTTCTTT	CSAHSRTGGTEAFF
-	TRBD1	TRBV5-1	TRBJ1-1	TGCGCCAGCAGCTTTCTAGGACAGGGCTTTGAAGCTTTCTTT	CASSFLGQGFEAFF
-	-	TRBV28	TRBJ2-1	TGTGCCAGCAGTTTACGGGCAGGGGCGGACTCCTACAATGAGCAGTTCTTC	CASSLRAGADSYNEQFF
-	TRBD2	TRBV11-2	TRBJ2-5	TGTGCCAGCAGCTTAGAGTACGGGGATAGCGGGAGAAGAGAGACCCAGTACTTC	CASSLEYGDSGRRETQYF
many	TRBD1	TRBV12-3/TRBV12-4	TRBJ2-7	TGTGCCAGCAGCCTCATAGGGGGCGACTACGAGCAGTACTTC	CASSLIGGDYEQYF
-	TRBD1	TRBV19	TRBJ2-7	TGTGCCAGTAGTAGAGCCGGGACAGGGTACGAGCAGTACTTC	CASSRAGTGYEQYF
-	-	TRBV5-5	TRBJ1-4	TGTGCCAGCAGCTTGGGGGCGTTAACAGGAGAAAAACTGTTTTTT	CASSLGALTGEKLFF
few	-	TRBV27	TRBJ2-1	TGTGCCAGCAGTTTATTCAGTCTCTACAATGAGCAGTTCTTC	CASSLFSLYNEQFF
once	-	TRBV4-2	TRBJ2-7	TGTGCCAGCAGCCAAGGAGGGAAGGTATCCTACGAGCAGTACTTC	CASSQGGKVSYEQYF
many	-	TRBV27	TRBJ1-1	TGTGCCAGCAGCCCCACAGGGAAGAACACTGAAGCTTTCTTT	CASSPTGKNTEAFF
-	-	TRBV4-1	TRBJ1-5	TGCGCCAGCAGCGCTGGGTCGCGCAATCAGCCCCAGCATTTT	CASSAGSRNQPQHF
few	TRBD2	TRBV2	TRBJ2-3	TGTGCCAGCAGTAAGACTAGCGTAAGCACAGATACGCAGTATTTT	CASSKTSVSTDTQYF
many	-	TRBV10-3	TRBJ2-1	TGTGCCATCAATGACTACAATGAGCAGTTCTTC	CAINDYNEQFF
few	-	TRBV4-2	TRBJ2-7	TGTGCCAGCAGCCAAGCGGCAGGGGGGGCCTACGAGCAGTACTTC	CASSQAAGGAYEQYF